These 24 T cell receptor beta chains originate from one sample sequenced in a study of T-cell memory formation after mild COVID-19. Each CDR3 protein is one row after TCRdb ran MiXCR on the 5' RACE reads. The data show 80,000 to 130,000 distinct CDR3 sequences, 11% seen once. The sequenced sample was PBMCs or a T cell subset sorted from them (not recorded which). The receptor set was obtained from a man aged 18 to 30 who had mild COVID-19 (a few samples of this study predate the infection). Cell type and time point are not known.

The chain uses TRBV7-9 and TRBJ1-1; no reliable D call. The CDR3 is 16 residues long. CDR1 is SEHNR and CDR2 is FQNEAQ in the germline V gene (reference sequence). The V gene lost 5 bases and the J gene lost 4 bases, with 20 bases spanning the gap. CDR3 protein: CASSAREAPGSTEAFF. CDR3 DNA sequence: TGTGCCAGCAGCGCGAGAGAAGCCCCAGGTAGCACTGAAGCTTTCTTT.

This clonotype was detected a few times. This rearrangement joins TRBV20-1 to TRBJ2-4; no clear D gene. V lost 5 bases and J 8 bases, leaving 16 bases between the germline ends. Germline V lookup: CDR1 DFQATT, CDR2 SNEGSKA (reference sequence). This CDR3 has 13 residues. The CDR3: CSASYTNADIQYF. DNA for the CDR3: TGCAGTGCTTCCTACACGAACGCGGACATTCAGTACTTC.

This clonotype was detected many times. This chain uses TRBV6-4 with TRBJ2-2, with D uncertain. Deletions cut 0 bases from V and 4 bases from J, with 3 bases between. The V gene's germline CDR1 is MRHNA and CDR2 SNTAGT. The CDR3 spans 13 residues. The CDR3, as DNA: TGTGCCAGCAGTGACTCTAGCACCGGGGAGCTGTTTTTT. As protein: CASSDSSTGELFF.

This clonotype has a handful of counts. J is TRBJ2-3 and V is TRBV7-2; 8 nucleotides align to TRBD2. The CDR3 is made up of 15 amino acids. The germline CDR1 and CDR2 sequences are SGHTA and FQGNSA. Trimming removed 4 bases from V and 4 bases from J; junction bases left unmatched: 7. The CDR3 sequence is CASSSRTSLADTQYF. Here the CDR3 DNA reads TGTGCCAGCAGCTCCCGGACTAGCCTGGCAGATACGCAGTATTTT.

This clonotype turned up a few times. The chain couples TRBV7-9 to TRBJ1-2; unclear D gene. Germline V gene data show CDR1 as SEHNR and CDR2 as FQNEAQ (reference sequence). Trimming cost V 7 bases and J 4 bases, with 13 bases left between them. CDR3 size: 13 residues. CDR3 sequence reads: CASTLAGVYGYTF. The DNA for the CDR3 is TGTGCCAGCACGCTCGCAGGAGTCTATGGCTACACCTTC.

V gene TRBV4-3 combines with J gene TRBJ1-2, with D possibly TRBD1 on 6 matching bases. The CDR3 has 16 residues. Germline values: CDR1 LGHNA, CDR2 YSLEER. V was cut by 2 bases and J by 5 bases, with 18 bases left in between. The CDR3 reads CASSQNPGFQGYGYTF. The CDR3 nucleotides are TGCGCCAGCAGCCAAAACCCAGGATTCCAGGGGTATGGCTACACCTTC.

CDR3 sequence reads: CASSNRQGNTGELFF. CDR3 sequence (DNA): TGTGCCAGCAGCAACAGACAGGGGAACACCGGGGAGCTGTTTTTT. This chain links TRBV7-6 with TRBJ2-2; 7 bases are shared with TRBD1. CDR3 size: 15 residues. V lost 5 bases to trimming and J lost 1 base; unmatched junction nucleotides: 4. Germline V CDR1 and CDR2: SGHVS, FNYEAQ.

V usage is TRBV7-9 and J usage is TRBJ2-7, with TRBD1 matching 10 bases. Germline-derived CDR1 and CDR2 are SEHNR and FQNEAQ (reference sequence). Germline trimming cut 5 bases from V and 6 bases from J; bases unmatched to any gene: 13. This CDR3 region has 16 residues. CDR3 DNA sequence: TGTGCCAGCAGCACCGAAAAGGGGACAGGGGCCCTCGAGCAGTACGTC. This gives the protein CASSTEKGTGALEQYV.

This chain uses TRBV12-3 or TRBV12-4 with TRBJ2-5; either TRBD1 or TRBD2 may supply D (5 bases each). This CDR3 has 14 residues. V was pared by 6 bases and J by 5 bases, with 16 bases between. The CDR3 region has the DNA TGTGCCAGCAGGCCCCACCGGGGCGAGGAGACCCAGTACTTC. Translating it yields CASRPHRGEETQYF.

The CDR3: CASSLTPGLVNTEAFF. CDR3 nucleotide sequence: TGTGCCAGCAGTTTGACACCCGGATTAGTCAACACTGAAGCTTTCTTT. This rearrangement joins TRBV12-3 or TRBV12-4 to TRBJ1-1, with no clear D. CDR3 length: 16 amino acids. Trimming shortened V by 3 bases and J by 2 bases, and 16 bases separated the two germline ends.

This clonotype has more than one count but fewer than ten. This chain links TRBV2 with TRBJ2-3; D might be TRBD2 (7 bases). This CDR3 has 15 residues. Trimming shortened V by 6 bases and J by 4 bases, and 17 bases separated the two germline ends. Germline V gene lookup returns CDR1 SNHLY and CDR2 FYNNEI. The CDR3 protein is CASRGEGGPPDTQYF. CDR3 bases: TGTGCCAGCAGAGGCGAGGGGGGGCCGCCAGATACGCAGTATTTT.

The chain combines TRBV6-5 with TRBJ2-1, with D possibly matching TRBD2 (6 bases). Germline CDR1 MNHEY, CDR2 SVGAGI. Trimming removed 5 bases from V and 5 bases from J, with 10 bases in between. CDR3 length: 13 amino acids. CDR3 DNA: TGTGCCAGCAGTGGGACTCTGAACAATGAGCAGTTCTTC. Its protein product is CASSGTLNNEQFF.

V is TRBV9 and J is TRBJ2-7; D is undetermined. The V and J ends lost 0 bases and 5 bases respectively, with 6 bases between them. The CDR3 sequence is 12 residues long. In germline, CDR1 is SGDLS, CDR2 YYNGEE. Written as DNA, the CDR3 is TGTGCCAGCAGCGTAGGGACGAACGAGCAGTACTTC. Translating it yields CASSVGTNEQYF.

This chain uses TRBV9 with TRBJ1-1; 10 bases align to TRBD1. Looked up from germline, CDR1 is SGDLS and CDR2 is YYNGEE. The CDR3 has 12 amino acids. V dropped 3 bases and J dropped 10; count of bases not matched to a gene: 3. In DNA, the CDR3 is TGTGCCAGCAGCGGACAGGGGGCGGGAGCTTTCTTT. This gives the protein CASSGQGAGAFF.

The chain combines TRBV10-3 with TRBJ2-3; D is perhaps TRBD1 or TRBD2 (6 bases each). V shed 11 bases and J shed 0 bases, with 18 bases lying between them. Per germline, CDR1 ENHRY and CDR2 SYGVKD. This CDR3 contains 15 residues. CDR3 sequence (DNA): TGTGCCTCCCACGGGGGCAGGGCGAGCACAGATACGCAGTATTTT. It codes for CASHGGRASTDTQYF.

This clonotype turned up a few times. The rearrangement links TRBV9 to TRBJ2-7, with a possible D match to TRBD1 (6 bases). V was shortened by 3 bases and J by 3 bases, with 16 bases between the two germline ends. Germline assignment: CDR1 SGDLS and CDR2 YYNGEE. The CDR3 is 15 residues long. CDR3 DNA sequence: TGTGCCAGCAGCGCAGGCAGGGGACCAGTCTACGAGCAGTACTTC. Translation gives CASSAGRGPVYEQYF. Using reference TRBV9 and TRBJ2-7 for the parts outside the CDR3, the full variable domain is DSGVTQTPKHLITATGQRVTLRCSPRSGDLSVYWYQQSLDQGLQFLIQYYNGEERAKGNILERFSAQQFPDLHSELNLSSLELGDSALYFCASSAGRGPVYEQYFGPGTRLTVT.

This clonotype turned up a few times. The junction differs from germline at one of its ends, possibly a read error. The chain couples TRBV7-7 to TRBJ2-2; D is undetermined. The CDR3 contains 14 residues. Germline V CDR1 and CDR2: SSHAT, FNYEAQ (reference sequence). The CDR3 DNA is TGTGCTAGCAGCTTACTACAATCGACCGGGGAGCTGTTTTTT. Its protein is CASSLLQSTGELFF.

Many counts were recorded for this clonotype. The genes are TRBV7-6 and TRBJ2-1; D is undetermined. The CDR3 has 17 amino acids. The V end was cut by 2 bases, the J end by 0 bases, with 14 bases between. In germline, CDR1 is SGHVS, CDR2 FNYEAQ. CDR3 nucleotides: TGTGCCAGCAGCTTATCTGTAGGAACAGCCTCCTACAATGAGCAGTTCTTC. Translated, it gives CASSLSVGTASYNEQFF.

Written as DNA, the CDR3 is TGTGCCACCAGCAGCCCGACTAGCGGGGGGGACAATGAGCAGTTCTTC. Protein: CATSSPTSGGDNEQFF. The chain uses TRBV15 and TRBJ2-1; 14 bases agree with TRBD2. CDR1 LNHNV and CDR2 YYDKDF come from the germline V gene (reference sequence). Losses at the gene ends were 3 bases for V and 5 bases for J; bases not matched to a gene: 3. The CDR3 length is 16 residues.

The chain has TRBV6-5 and TRBJ1-2; D is uncertain. V was shortened by 0 bases and J by 2 bases, with 7 bases between the two germline ends. The germline gives CDR1 MNHEY, CDR2 SVGAGI. The CDR3 has 14 residues. This CDR3 reads CASSYSGENYGYTF. The CDR3 bases are TGTGCCAGCAGTTACTCTGGGGAGAACTATGGCTACACCTTC.

The chain employs TRBV7-9 and TRBJ2-1; 10 bases are a match to TRBD2. Matching the DNA end better, TRBJ2-7 makes the J call doubtful. This CDR3 spans 15 amino acids. In germline, CDR1 is SEHNR, CDR2 FQNEAQ (reference sequence). The CDR3 region has the DNA TGTGCCAGCAGCTTAGGTTCTAGCGGGAGAGGGGAGCAGTACTTC. This encodes CASSLGSSGRGEQYF.

This clonotype was picked up a small number of times. The V gene is TRBV6-2 or TRBV6-3, the J gene TRBJ2-2; 9 bases line up with TRBD1. Per germline, CDR1 MNHEY and CDR2 SVGEGT. The CDR3 is made up of 17 amino acids. J lost 3 bases, V lost 4 bases, and 9 bases had no gene match. The CDR3 nucleotides read TGTGCCAGCAGTTCAGAGTCCGGGACAGGGTACACCGGGGAGCTGTTTTTT. Encoded protein: CASSSESGTGYTGELFF.

This clonotype was counted a few times. V is TRBV6-2 or TRBV6-3 and J is TRBJ1-5; D not resolved. V was clipped by 2 bases and J by 1 base, with 9 bases between them. The germline V gene encodes CDR1 MNHEY and CDR2 SVGEGT. The CDR3 has 15 residues. The CDR3 DNA follows: TGTGCCAGCAGTTACCGGGCCTTAAGCAATCAGCCCCAGCATTTT. This gives the protein CASSYRALSNQPQHF.

As DNA, the CDR3 is TGTGCCAGCAGTGACGTCCGGGGAGGTCCCGAGCAGTACTTC. This sequence encodes CASSDVRGGPEQYF. The rearrangement uses TRBV6-5 and TRBJ2-7, with D tentatively TRBD2 (6 bases). The CDR3 sequence is 14 residues long. Germline values: CDR1 MNHEY, CDR2 SVGAGI. The germline V and J ends were trimmed by 5 bases and 6 bases, with 17 bases remaining between them.